Listed below are T cell receptor beta chains from one sample, sequenced in a study of shared clonotypes between healthy human individuals. Sequencing used immunoSEQ multiplex PCR; TCRdb keeps in-frame clones, though not all of them. The sample has 550,000 to 850,000 clones, approximately 74% seen once. Sequences were obtained from memory CD4+ T cells sorted from blood. Receptors originate from a woman in her twenties or thirties in good health. CDR3s include the opening cysteine and the closing phenylalanine or tryptophan. Each record gives: clone size, J gene, V gene, D gene, CDR3 DNA, CDR3 protein. D genes are given only for firm matches. Where a row states a size, it is once, few, many or the class of an expanded clone; other rows omit it.

size: .
J: TRBJ2-3
V: TRBV5-1
D: TRBD1
DNA: TGCGCCAGCCGGTCCGGGACAGGGGCAGATACGCAGTATTTT
CDR3: CASRSGTGADTQYF

size: .
J: TRBJ2-7
V: TRBV19
D: .
DNA: TGTGCCAGTAGTATATCGGTACAGAGGGACTACGAGCAGTACTTC
CDR3: CASSISVQRDYEQYF

size: once
J: TRBJ2-1
V: TRBV27
D: TRBD2
DNA: TGTGCCAGCAGTCAGTCTAGCGGAGCCTACAATGAGCAGTTCTTC
CDR3: CASSQSSGAYNEQFF

size: .
J: TRBJ2-1
V: TRBV28
D: TRBD2
DNA: TGTGCCAGCAGTCCCTACCTAGCGGGACCGGGGGGGAATGAGCAGTTCTTC
CDR3: CASSPYLAGPGGNEQFF

size: .
J: TRBJ2-3
V: TRBV7-2
D: .
DNA: TGTGCCAGCAGCTTAATCGGGAGCACAGATACGCAGTATTTT
CDR3: CASSLIGSTDTQYF

size: .
J: TRBJ1-4
V: TRBV29-1
D: .
DNA: TGCAGCGTTGCCGCGGGGGTTGGTGAAAAACTGTTTTTT
CDR3: CSVAAGVGEKLFF

size: .
J: TRBJ2-7
V: TRBV11-2
D: .
DNA: TGTGCCAGCAGCTTAGATCGAGGGGAGCAGTACTTC
CDR3: CASSLDRGEQYF

size: .
J: TRBJ2-3
V: TRBV27
D: .
DNA: TGTGCCAGCAGTTTCTCCCGCGAATTCCCAGATACGCAGTATTTT
CDR3: CASSFSREFPDTQYF

size: .
J: TRBJ1-2
V: TRBV29-1
D: TRBD1
DNA: TGCAGCGATCGATTGGGACAGGTTAGTCACTATGGCTACACCTTC
CDR3: CSDRLGQVSHYGYTF

size: .
J: TRBJ2-1
V: TRBV5-1
D: TRBD1
DNA: TGCGCCAGCAGCCTGGGACAGGGGGACAGTGGGCAGTTCTTC
CDR3: CASSLGQGDSGQFF

size: .
J: TRBJ2-7
V: TRBV4-1
D: TRBD1
DNA: TGCGCCAGCAGCCAAAGGGGGGACTTTGCAGGGGGCGGCGAGCAGTACTTC
CDR3: CASSQRGDFAGGGEQYF

size: .
J: TRBJ2-5
V: TRBV11-2
D: .
DNA: TGTGCCAGCAGCTTGGCAGGGGGGGGAGAGACCCAGTACTTC
CDR3: CASSLAGGGETQYF

size: .
J: TRBJ1-6
V: TRBV28
D: .
DNA: TGTGCCAGCAGTTTGGATAACAGGGCATCACCCCTCCACTTT
CDR3: CASSLDNRASPLHF

size: few
J: TRBJ2-7
V: TRBV7-3
D: .
DNA: TGTGCCAGCAGCGCCCAGGGGGGCGGGAGATCCTACGAGCAGTACTTC
CDR3: CASSAQGGGRSYEQYF

size: .
J: TRBJ2-3
V: TRBV6-5
D: .
DNA: TGTGCCAGCAGAGTAGCGGAGGCCACAGATACGCAGTATTTT
CDR3: CASRVAEATDTQYF

size: .
J: TRBJ1-5
V: TRBV28
D: .
DNA: TGTGCCAGCACCTCCGGGAACCAGCCCCAGCATTTT
CDR3: CASTSGNQPQHF

size: few
J: TRBJ1-5
V: TRBV15
D: .
DNA: TGTGCCACCAGCAGATCTCTCGACAGTAACTTTAATCAGCCCCAGCATTTT
CDR3: CATSRSLDSNFNQPQHF

size: many
J: TRBJ2-7
V: TRBV5-1
D: .
DNA: TGCGCCAGCAGCTTCGACGGAAACTACGAGCAGTACTTC
CDR3: CASSFDGNYEQYF

size: .
J: TRBJ2-5
V: TRBV5-5
D: .
DNA: TGTGCCAGCAGCTCAACCGGAGTGGGTAGGGAGACCCAGTACTTC
CDR3: CASSSTGVGRETQYF

size: .
J: TRBJ2-1
V: TRBV5-1
D: TRBD2
DNA: TGCGCCAGCAGCTTGGTCGCTAGCGGGAGGGGCAATGAGCAGTTCTTC
CDR3: CASSLVASGRGNEQFF

size: .
J: TRBJ2-7
V: TRBV27
D: TRBD1
DNA: TGTGCCAGCAGCTCAACAGGGGGAACCTACGAGCAGTACTTC
CDR3: CASSSTGGTYEQYF

size: .
J: TRBJ2-5
V: TRBV5-5
D: .
DNA: TGTGCCAGCAGTCTACCGGGGACCTCGGAGACCCAGTACTTC
CDR3: CASSLPGTSETQYF

size: once
J: TRBJ1-4
V: TRBV28
D: TRBD1
DNA: TGTGCCAGCAGTCCCCGCCCCGGGACAGCCTACGGGACTAATGAAAAACTGTTTTTT
CDR3: CASSPRPGTAYGTNEKLFF

size: .
J: TRBJ1-5
V: TRBV10-3
D: TRBD1
DNA: TGTGCCATCAGCTCGGGACAGGGAGAGAGCAATCAGCCCCAGCATTTT
CDR3: CAISSGQGESNQPQHF

size: .
J: TRBJ2-7
V: TRBV30
D: .
DNA: TGTGCCTGGAGTTCACAGAAACGCGAGCAGTACTTC
CDR3: CAWSSQKREQYF

size: few
J: TRBJ1-5
V: TRBV19
D: .
DNA: TGTGCCAGTAGTATAGCAGTTAATCAGCCCCAGCATTTT
CDR3: CASSIAVNQPQHF

size: .
J: TRBJ2-7
V: TRBV7-2
D: .
DNA: TGTGCCAGCACCCGAGGACTAAATTCCTACGAGCAGTACTTC
CDR3: CASTRGLNSYEQYF

size: once
J: TRBJ1-4
V: TRBV28
D: TRBD1
DNA: TGTGCCAGCAGTCTCGACAGGGGTTGGGATGAAAAACTGTTTTTT
CDR3: CASSLDRGWDEKLFF

size: .
J: TRBJ1-5
V: TRBV5-4
D: .
DNA: TGTGCCAGCAGCTTGGGGACGGGGCCGGGGGAGCCCCAGCATTTT
CDR3: CASSLGTGPGEPQHF

size: .
J: TRBJ2-5
V: TRBV15
D: TRBD2
DNA: TGTGCCACCAGCACAGATAGCGGGAGGGCAATTTCGGAGACCCAGTACTTC
CDR3: CATSTDSGRAISETQYF

size: few
J: TRBJ2-7
V: TRBV6-6
D: TRBD1
DNA: TGTGCCAGCACTCCGGGACAGGGGTACGAGCAGTACTTC
CDR3: CASTPGQGYEQYF

size: .
J: TRBJ2-5
V: TRBV20-1
D: .
DNA: TGCAGTGCCTGGAGGTCGGAGACCCAGTACTTC
CDR3: CSAWRSETQYF

size: .
J: TRBJ2-2
V: TRBV7-3
D: .
DNA: TGTGCCAGCAGCCGTGCCGGGACGGATTACACCGGGGAGCTGTTTTTT
CDR3: CASSRAGTDYTGELFF

size: once
J: TRBJ1-2
V: TRBV27
D: .
DNA: TGTGCCAGCAGTTTATACTATACAGGGAACTATGGCTACACCTTC
CDR3: CASSLYYTGNYGYTF

size: few
J: TRBJ2-3
V: TRBV7-3
D: .
DNA: TGTGCCAGCAGCCTCCAGGGGGAGCGGGCAGATACGCAGTATTTT
CDR3: CASSLQGERADTQYF

size: .
J: TRBJ2-7
V: TRBV5-1
D: .
DNA: TGCGCCAGCAGCGGAGGGGGACGGTCGCAGTACTTC
CDR3: CASSGGGRSQYF

size: .
J: TRBJ2-5
V: TRBV7-2
D: .
DNA: TGTGCCAGCAGCTCACAAACTAGCCCGGAGGGGACCCAGTACTTC
CDR3: CASSSQTSPEGTQYF

size: once
J: TRBJ1-2
V: TRBV6-1
D: TRBD1
DNA: TGTGCCAGCAGTGAAACGGACAGGGTGGGCTATGGCTACACCTTC
CDR3: CASSETDRVGYGYTF

size: .
J: TRBJ2-5
V: TRBV29-1
D: .
DNA: TGCAGCGTTGCGGGAGTACAAGAGACCCAGTACTTC
CDR3: CSVAGVQETQYF

size: .
J: TRBJ2-5
V: TRBV6-6
D: TRBD2
DNA: TGTGCCAGCAGCCGAGGCGGGAGTTTAGAGACCCAGTACTTC
CDR3: CASSRGGSLETQYF

size: .
J: TRBJ1-5
V: TRBV29-1
D: .
DNA: TGCAGCGTAACAGCGGCGGGGGTAGGCAATCAGCCCCAGCATTTT
CDR3: CSVTAAGVGNQPQHF

size: .
J: TRBJ1-4
V: TRBV10-1
D: .
DNA: TGCGCCAGCAGCCAAGAAGAAAAACTGTTTTTT
CDR3: CASSQEEKLFF

size: .
J: TRBJ1-3
V: TRBV7-9
D: .
DNA: TGTGCCAGCAGCTGGGGTCAGAGCTCTGGAAACACCATATATTTT
CDR3: CASSWGQSSGNTIYF

size: .
J: TRBJ1-2
V: TRBV5-1
D: TRBD1
DNA: TGCGCCAGCAGCACGGGACAGGCCGTCTATGGCTACACCTTC
CDR3: CASSTGQAVYGYTF

size: .
J: TRBJ2-3
V: TRBV6-1
D: .
DNA: TGTGCCAGCCGAAAGCCCCAGGCAGATACGCAGTATTTT
CDR3: CASRKPQADTQYF

size: .
J: TRBJ2-7
V: TRBV6-1
D: TRBD2
DNA: TGTGCCAGCAGTCTAGCGGACCTCTACGAGCAGTACTTC
CDR3: CASSLADLYEQYF

size: .
J: TRBJ1-2
V: TRBV15
D: .
DNA: TGTGCCACCAGCAGAGATCAGAGGGCAGGCCACTACACCTTC
CDR3: CATSRDQRAGHYTF

size: once
J: TRBJ1-1
V: TRBV7-9
D: .
DNA: TGTGCCAGCAGCTTCCACACTGAAGCTTTCTTT
CDR3: CASSFHTEAFF

size: few
J: TRBJ2-5
V: TRBV5-4
D: TRBD2
DNA: TGTGCCAGCGGGTTAGCGGGAGGGCCTGGGGAGACCCAGTACTTC
CDR3: CASGLAGGPGETQYF

size: few
J: TRBJ1-1
V: TRBV10-3
D: TRBD1
DNA: TGTGCCATCAGTACGGGACAGGGCGGCACTGAAGCTTTCTTT
CDR3: CAISTGQGGTEAFF

size: .
J: TRBJ2-7
V: TRBV10-3
D: .
DNA: TGTGCCATCAGTTCGCTGGGGCACGAGCAGTACTTC
CDR3: CAISSLGHEQYF

size: few
J: TRBJ2-5
V: TRBV7-2
D: TRBD2
DNA: TGTGCCAGCAGCCCTTTGCTGCGGGGAGGGCGAGGAGGCGAGACCCAGTACTTC
CDR3: CASSPLLRGGRGGETQYF

size: .
J: TRBJ2-1
V: TRBV29-1
D: TRBD2
DNA: TGCAGCGTTGAAGCAGAAGCGGGGAATGAGCAGTTCTTC
CDR3: CSVEAEAGNEQFF

size: .
J: TRBJ2-5
V: TRBV15
D: TRBD1
DNA: TGTGCCACCAGCAGAGCTTCCGGGACAGCGTACCAAGAGACCCAGTACTTC
CDR3: CATSRASGTAYQETQYF

size: few
J: TRBJ2-1
V: TRBV6-5
D: .
DNA: TGTGCCAGCAGTTACTCTTTCGGGGTCTTCAACAATGAGCAGTTCTTC
CDR3: CASSYSFGVFNNEQFF

size: .
J: TRBJ2-3
V: TRBV6-5
D: .
DNA: TGTGCCAGCGGTCAGCTCCGCGGCACAGATACGCAGTATTTT
CDR3: CASGQLRGTDTQYF

size: .
J: TRBJ2-1
V: TRBV9
D: TRBD1
DNA: TGTGCCAGCAGCGGACAGGGCGGGTCCCGCAATGAGCAGTTCTTC
CDR3: CASSGQGGSRNEQFF

size: .
J: TRBJ2-2
V: TRBV7-9
D: TRBD2
DNA: TGTGCCAGCAGCCTTATACTAGCGGGAGTTGGCACCGGGGAGCTGTTTTTT
CDR3: CASSLILAGVGTGELFF

size: .
J: TRBJ1-2
V: TRBV28
D: TRBD1
DNA: TGTGCCAGCAGTTGGACAGGGTCGGACTATGGCTACACCTTC
CDR3: CASSWTGSDYGYTF

size: .
J: TRBJ2-5
V: TRBV7-2
D: TRBD2
DNA: TGTGCCAGCAGCCGAAGGACCGGGACTAGCGGGGACTTC
CDR3: CASSRRTGTSGDF